The 14 T cell receptor beta chains below were found in one sample sequenced in a study of human T cells and chemical hapten exposure. TCRdb re-called the RACE reads through MiXCR, storing one row per CDR3 protein. The sample gives 50,000 to 65,000 distinct CDR3 sequences, about 7% of which show up once; over 1.5% is in the top ten. Time point denoted: pre-sensitization, week 0. As for treatment: therapeutic diphenylcyclopropenone sensitization with weekly scalp DPC. The material sequenced was whole blood, taken in connection with sensitization to the hapten diphenylcyclopropenone (DPC). These receptors came from a woman aged 25 to 39 with alopecia areata. Some clones in this sample may be carry-over from other donors' samples.

This clonotype was recorded a few times. The chain links TRBV6-5 to TRBJ1-5, with D uncertain. V was trimmed by 6 bases and J by 4 bases, leaving 7 bases between them. This CDR3 has 12 amino acids. CDR1 is MNHEY and CDR2 is SVGAGI in the germline V gene. The CDR3 DNA follows: TGTGCCAGCAGGACGGTTAATCAGCCCCAGCATTTT. Translation: CASRTVNQPQHF.

The sample holds a few counts of this clonotype. The V gene is TRBV7-2, the J gene TRBJ1-6; the match to TRBD1 covers 7 bases. Germline V lookup: CDR1 SGHTA, CDR2 FQGNSA. V was pared by 2 bases and J by 7 bases, with 2 bases of the junction left unmatched. CDR3 length equals 14 residues. For the CDR3, the DNA is TGTGCCAGCAGCTTACAGGGGGAGAATTCACCCCTCCACTTT. It yields the protein CASSLQGENSPLHF. Full variable domain (missing parts from reference TRBV7-2 and TRBJ1-6): GAGVSQSPSNKVTEKGKDVELRCDPISGHTALYWYRQSLGQGLEFLIYFQGNSAPDKSGLPSDRFSAERTGGSVSTLTIQRTQQEDSAVYLCASSLQGENSPLHFGNGTRLTVT.

The genes are TRBV15 and TRBJ1-6, with a possible D match to TRBD1 (5 bases). In germline, CDR1 is LNHNV, CDR2 YYDKDF (reference sequence). The CDR3 consists of 18 residues. V was cut by 0 bases and J by 0 bases, with 12 bases left in between. CDR3 sequence reads: CATSRDRGINSYNSPLHF. The CDR3 nucleotides read TGTGCCACCAGCAGAGATAGGGGAATCAACTCCTATAATTCACCCCTCCACTTT.

This clonotype was recorded at least ten times. V and J are TRBV20-1 and TRBJ1-2, with TRBD1 matching 7 bases. The CDR3 runs 11 residues. CDR1 and CDR2 (germline): DFQATT, SNEGSKA (reference sequence). CDR3 region: CISTGANGYTF. CDR3 bases: TGCATATCAACAGGGGCGAATGGCTACACCTTC.

V gene TRBV15 combines with J gene TRBJ1-1; D unclear. Per germline, CDR1 LNHNV and CDR2 YYDKDF (reference sequence). The germline V and J ends were trimmed by 1 base and 11 bases, with 11 bases remaining between them. This CDR3 spans 12 amino acids. DNA of the CDR3: TGTGCCACCAGCAGAGTTGGAGGGTTGGCTTTCTTT. Translation gives CATSRVGGLAFF.

The rearrangement uses TRBV20-1 and TRBJ1-2; D not resolved. This CDR3 has 12 residues. Germline V CDR1 and CDR2: DFQATT, SNEGSKA (reference sequence). V lost 3 bases, J lost 0 bases, and 5 bases lay in between. The chain's CDR3 is CSASTANYGYTF. CDR3 sequence (DNA): TGCAGTGCTAGCACCGCTAACTATGGCTACACCTTC.

This clonotype was observed at least ten times. The chain combines TRBV30 with TRBJ1-3, with D possibly matching TRBD1 (5 bases). V was trimmed by 4 bases and J by 0 bases, leaving 7 bases between them. CDR3 length: 13 residues. The germline CDR1 and CDR2 sequences are GTSNPN and SVGIG (reference sequence). Here the CDR3 reads CAWTDSSGNTIYF. The DNA for the CDR3 is TGTGCCTGGACTGACAGCTCTGGAAACACCATATATTTT.

The sample holds many counts of this clonotype. The V gene is TRBV29-1, the J gene TRBJ2-3; D is ambiguous. The CDR3 totals 13 residues. V dropped 1 base and J dropped 3 bases, with 8 bases sitting between them. CDR1 and CDR2 (germline): SQVTM, ANQGSEA. The CDR3 loop is CSVEVSVTDTQYF. In DNA, the CDR3 is TGCAGCGTTGAAGTTTCAGTAACAGATACGCAGTATTTT.

This clonotype was found many times. This may be a read error, as it is one base from a much larger clone. DNA for the CDR3: TGTGCCAGCAGCCTAAGCACAGATACGCGGTATTTT. The encoded protein is CASSLSTDTRYF. The chain is built from TRBV7-2 and TRBJ2-3; D is unclear. This CDR3 has 12 amino acids. Germline-derived CDR1 and CDR2 are SGHTA and FQGNSA.

The V call is TRBV4-2, the J call TRBJ1-2; 9 bases are a match to TRBD1. Germline lookup yields CDR1 LGHNA and CDR2 YNFKEQ. The CDR3 totals 17 residues. V shed 0 bases and J 3 bases; nucleotides not matched to a gene: 8. The CDR3 region has the DNA TGTGCCAGCAGCCAAGATCTGCCGGGACAGGGAGACTATGGCTACACCTTC. It is translated as CASSQDLPGQGDYGYTF.

This clonotype was found many times. CDR3 sequence: CSAGRAGTAAYNQPQHF. DNA of the CDR3: TGCAGTGCAGGAAGGGCCGGGACAGCCGCTTACAATCAGCCCCAGCATTTT. The chain combines TRBV20-1 with TRBJ1-5, with TRBD1 matching over 7 bases. The CDR3 covers 17 residues. The germline V gene encodes CDR1 DFQATT and CDR2 SNEGSKA (reference sequence). V dropped 6 bases and J dropped 3; count of bases not matched to a gene: 17.

This clonotype occurred many times. The rearrangement joins TRBV2 to TRBJ1-5; tentative D call: TRBD1 (5 bases). This CDR3 is 13 amino acids long. The germline V and J ends were trimmed by 5 bases and 15 bases, with 20 bases remaining between them. Germline assignment: CDR1 SNHLY and CDR2 FYNNEI. The CDR3 here is CASSKEPPGPVHF. The CDR3 region has the DNA TGTGCCAGCAGTAAAGAACCTCCGGGGCCAGTGCATTTT.

This clonotype was seen repeatedly, ten times or more. The V call is TRBV27, the J call TRBJ1-2; weak D call: TRBD1 (6 bases). The V and J ends lost 6 bases and 0 bases respectively, with 11 bases between them. There are 14 residues in the CDR3. CDR1 and CDR2 from the germline V gene are MNHEY and SMNVEV (reference sequence). CDR3 loop: CASRAQGSNYGYTF. The CDR3 bases are TGTGCCAGCAGGGCTCAGGGGTCTAACTATGGCTACACCTTC.

Many counts were recorded for this clonotype. The chain joins TRBV29-1 to TRBJ1-1, with a possible D match to TRBD1 (6 bases). V lost 3 bases, J lost 3 bases, and 11 bases lay in between. The germline V gene encodes CDR1 SQVTM and CDR2 ANQGSEA. The CDR3 has 13 residues. This CDR3 reads CSVDKQGHTEAFF. In DNA, the CDR3 is TGCAGCGTTGACAAACAGGGTCACACTGAAGCTTTCTTT.